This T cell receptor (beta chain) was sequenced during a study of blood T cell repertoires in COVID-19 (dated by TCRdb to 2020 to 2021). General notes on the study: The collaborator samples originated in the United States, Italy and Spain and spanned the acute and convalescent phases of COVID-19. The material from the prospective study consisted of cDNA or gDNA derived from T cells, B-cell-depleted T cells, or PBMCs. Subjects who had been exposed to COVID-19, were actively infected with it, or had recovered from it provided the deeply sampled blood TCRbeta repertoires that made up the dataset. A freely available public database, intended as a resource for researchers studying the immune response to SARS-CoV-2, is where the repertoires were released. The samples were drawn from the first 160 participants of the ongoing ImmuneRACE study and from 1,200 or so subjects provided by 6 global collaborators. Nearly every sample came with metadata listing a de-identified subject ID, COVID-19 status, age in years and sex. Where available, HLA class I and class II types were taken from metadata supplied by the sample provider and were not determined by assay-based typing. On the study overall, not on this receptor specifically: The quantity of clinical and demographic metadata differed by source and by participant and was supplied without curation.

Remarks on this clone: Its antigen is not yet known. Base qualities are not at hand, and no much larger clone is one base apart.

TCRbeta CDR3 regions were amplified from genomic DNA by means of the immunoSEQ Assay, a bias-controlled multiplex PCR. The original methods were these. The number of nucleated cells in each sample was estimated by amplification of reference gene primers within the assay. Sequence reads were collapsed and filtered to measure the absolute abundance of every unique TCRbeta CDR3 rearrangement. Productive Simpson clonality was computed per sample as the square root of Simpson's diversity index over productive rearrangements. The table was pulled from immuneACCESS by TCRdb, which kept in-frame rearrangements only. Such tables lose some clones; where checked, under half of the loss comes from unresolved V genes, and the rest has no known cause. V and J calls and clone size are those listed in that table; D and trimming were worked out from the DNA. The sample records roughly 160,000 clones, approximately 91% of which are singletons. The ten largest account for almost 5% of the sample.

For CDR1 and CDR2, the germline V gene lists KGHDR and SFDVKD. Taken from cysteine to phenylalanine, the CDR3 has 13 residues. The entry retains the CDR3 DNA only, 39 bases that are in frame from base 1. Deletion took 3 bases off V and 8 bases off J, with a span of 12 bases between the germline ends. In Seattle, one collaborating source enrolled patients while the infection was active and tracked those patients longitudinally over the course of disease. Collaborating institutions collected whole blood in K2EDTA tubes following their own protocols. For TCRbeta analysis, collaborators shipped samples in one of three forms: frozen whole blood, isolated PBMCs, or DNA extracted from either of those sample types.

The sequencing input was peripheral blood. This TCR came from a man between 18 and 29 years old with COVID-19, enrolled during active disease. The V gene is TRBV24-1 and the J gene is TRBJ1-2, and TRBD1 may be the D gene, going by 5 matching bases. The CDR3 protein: CATSDPGWGGYTF. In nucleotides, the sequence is TGTGCCACCAGTGATCCCGGGTGGGGCGGCTACACCTTC.